This T cell receptor (beta chain) was found in a study of T cells expressing NK-cell markers. Study as a whole: Cells sorted as CD3+CD56+NKG2C+, CD3+CD56+NKG2C- and CD3+CD56-NKG2C+ T cells supplied the TCR beta repertoires. One of eight sequenced donors was HCMV-seronegative; the other seven were seropositive. Broader study findings: In several donors, dominant CD3+CD56+NKG2C+ clonotypes ranked among the top 10 CD8+ clonotypes. Whether expanded NKG2C-expressing T cell clones recognize HCMV is unknown.

There are 14 residues in the CDR3. TCRdb re-called the 5' RACE reads; every CDR3 protein appears as one record, without DNA. This table holds 350,000 to 450,000 distinct CDR3 sequences. Concerning this clonotype itself: Its antigen is unknown.

The sample comprised blood T cells: a sorted CD56 or NKG2C T cell subset, CD4+ or CD8+ T cells, or bulk PBMC T cells (not recorded which). The clonotype was recovered from a man aged 18 to 70 in good health. The chain couples TRBV12-3 or TRBV12-4 to TRBJ1-2; there is no DNA to check the TCRdb D call of TRBD1. The CDR3 protein is CASSSARTGQGYTF.